This TCR beta chain was sequenced during a study of OX40 agonist ivuxolimab in advanced cancers. Context from the whole study: Ivuxolimab was an agonistic, fully human IgG2 monoclonal antibody directed against OX40 (CD134), a costimulatory receptor. Intravenous ivuxolimab was administered to patients every 2 weeks at six dose levels: 0.01, 0.1, 0.3, 1.5, 3 and 10 mg/kg. Of the approximately 50 patients in dose escalation, 19 had hepatocellular carcinoma, approximately 15 had melanoma, 9 had renal cell carcinoma and 9 had head and neck cancer. In the dose-escalation cohort, about four fifths of patients were male, and the mean age was 60 years with a range of roughly 20 to 80. Prior anti-PD-1, anti-PD-L1 or anti-CTLA-4 therapy was permitted, and checkpoint inhibitors had been received by roughly 42% of dose-escalation patients. Partial responses were achieved by three dose-escalation patients, of whom one had hepatocellular carcinoma and two had cutaneous melanoma. Peripheral TCRbeta sequencing was intended to test whether TCR sequence diversity was altered and clonal T-cell expansion was caused by ivuxolimab. The paper covers the monotherapy dose-escalation part of the phase I ivuxolimab trial, which included N = 52 patients. What the work shows at the level of the full study, not this receptor alone: Low levels of normalized T-cell clonal expansion were also shown by some nonresponding patients. Clonal expansion of both CD4+ and CD8+ blood T cells was observed from baseline to week 6 at doses 0.1 to 3.0 mg/kg. Which antigens the clonally expanded peripheral T cells were specific for was not determined. After ivuxolimab, expanded clones were on average more numerous among CD8+ T cells than among CD4+ T cells. In the 0.1-3.0 mg/kg groups, partial responders were among the patients with the lowest normalized peripheral clonal expansion, particularly in CD8+ T cells.

For sequencing of the TCRbeta CDR3 region, genomic DNA was extracted from the sorted cells. The immunoSEQ Assay was used to sequence the TCRbeta CDR3 regions. TCRdb carries this immuneACCESS record with in-frame sequences only. Its versions omit some clonotypes, under half of them owing to an unresolved V gene in the studies checked, with the rest unexplained. The sample table holds 100,000 or so clones, of which about nine tenths were seen once. Less than 2% of the sample goes to the ten largest clones. About this clone itself: It has no known antigen specificity. Per-nucleotide qualities are absent, and no much larger clonotype sits a single base away.

CDR3 length: 15 amino acids, cysteine to phenylalanine. Kept here is only the CDR3 DNA, which spans 45 bases and is read in frame from base 1. Trimming takes 0 bases off V and 4 bases off J; junction bases not matched to a gene: 4. For CDR1 and CDR2, the germline V gene lists SGDLS and YYNGEE. Patients with a history of autoimmune disease or receiving systemic immunosuppression were excluded from the trial. Peripheral blood for TCR sequencing was drawn from every dose cohort at baseline, at cycle 4 day 1 and at cycle 7 day 1. Samples were obtained from an open-label, multicenter, first-in-human phase I dose-escalation trial of ivuxolimab. Adults with locally advanced or metastatic melanoma, renal cell carcinoma, hepatocellular carcinoma or head and neck squamous cell carcinoma were enrolled in the trial. Before TCR sequencing, CD4+ T cells and CD8+ T cells from peripheral blood were sorted into separate populations.

This material consisted of CD4+ or CD8+ T cells sorted from blood, taken in a trial of the OX40 agonist ivuxolimab. The sequence derives from an adult with an advanced solid tumor such as melanoma, head and neck, liver or kidney cancer. The rearrangement joined TRBV9 to TRBJ2-1; 7 bases in between match TRBD1. CDR3 reads: CASSVDGTAYNEQFF. The DNA sequence is given as TGTGCCAGCAGCGTAGATGGGACAGCTTACAATGAGCAGTTCTTC.